The entry below describes one TCR beta chain. Original processing notes: How many nucleated cells were present was estimated from reference gene primer amplification. Data came from immunoSEQ multiplex PCR; TCRdb stores just in-frame clones and leaves some out. V and J calls plus clone size are reproduced from that table; the DNA served to infer D and trimming. The sample has approximately 210,000 clones; roughly nine tenths are singletons. CDR1 MNHNS and CDR2 SASEGT come from the germline V gene. The CDR3 loop spans 17 amino acids. V was clipped by 1 base and J by 0 bases, with 13 bases between them. The data were obtained in a study of blood T cell repertoires in COVID-19. As for the study in general: From T cells, B-cell-depleted T cells, or PBMCs came the material, which was cDNA or gDNA.

The rearrangement joins TRBV6-1 to TRBJ1-3; tentatively, D is TRBD1 (5 bases). Sequencing input: peripheral blood. The clonotype originates from a man aged 30 to 39 with acute or convalescent COVID-19. CDR3 region: CASSEGAGRSSGNTIYF. In nucleotides, the CDR3 is TGTGCCAGCAGTGAAGGTGCGGGACGGTCCTCTGGAAACACCATATATTTT.